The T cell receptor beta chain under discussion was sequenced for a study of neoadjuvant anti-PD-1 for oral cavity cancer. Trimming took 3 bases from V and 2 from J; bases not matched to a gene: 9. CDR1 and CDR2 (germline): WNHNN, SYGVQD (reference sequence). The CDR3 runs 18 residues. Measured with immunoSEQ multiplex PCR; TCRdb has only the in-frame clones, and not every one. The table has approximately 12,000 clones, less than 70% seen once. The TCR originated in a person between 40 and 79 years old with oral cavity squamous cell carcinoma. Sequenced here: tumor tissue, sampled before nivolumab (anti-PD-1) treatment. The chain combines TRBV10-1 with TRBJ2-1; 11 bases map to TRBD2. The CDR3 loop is CASSDSRLAGNTYNEQFF. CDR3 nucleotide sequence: TGCGCCAGCAGTGACTCGCGACTAGCGGGAAACACCTACAATGAGCAGTTCTTC.